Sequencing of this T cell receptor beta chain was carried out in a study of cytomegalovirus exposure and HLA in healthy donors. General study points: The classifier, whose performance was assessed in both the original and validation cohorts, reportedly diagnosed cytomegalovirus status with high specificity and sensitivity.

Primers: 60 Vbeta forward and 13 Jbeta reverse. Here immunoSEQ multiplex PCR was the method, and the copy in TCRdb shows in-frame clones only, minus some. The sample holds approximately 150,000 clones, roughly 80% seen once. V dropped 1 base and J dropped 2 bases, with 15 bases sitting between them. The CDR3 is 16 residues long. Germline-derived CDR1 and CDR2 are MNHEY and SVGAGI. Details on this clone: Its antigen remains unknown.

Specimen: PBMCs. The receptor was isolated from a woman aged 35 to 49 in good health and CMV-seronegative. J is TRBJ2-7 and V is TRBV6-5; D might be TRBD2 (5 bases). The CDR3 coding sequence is TGTGCCAGCAGTTACTTTTACCAGAGGGAAACCTACGAGCAGTACTTC. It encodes CASSYFYQRETYEQYF.